The following is a T cell receptor (beta chain) sequence with its context. The antigen remains undetermined. Profiled with immunoSEQ multiplex PCR; TCRdb holds only in-frame clones, not every one. The table has more than 90,000 clones, just under 95% seen once. Germline assignment: CDR1 SEHNR and CDR2 FQNEAQ (reference sequence). V was cut by 9 bases and J by 8 bases, with 19 bases left in between. The CDR3 runs to 14 residues. This entry belongs to a study of graft-versus-host responses after intestinal transplantation. On the study more broadly: Every one of the recipients received anti-thymocyte globulin induction and afterwards took tacrolimus and steroids for roughly three years.

Points from the study as a whole: Allografts of one patient group, those with graft-donor T cell macrochimerism, had high graft-versus-host to host-versus-graft clonal ratios. Recipient marrow contained GvH clones, some of which appeared first in ileum or blood.

Sequencing was performed on unstimulated CD8+ T cells sorted from spleen or lymph node cells, taken before intestinal transplant. The chain links TRBV7-9 to TRBJ1-4; the D is unclear. This receptor was identified in a human donor who received an intestinal transplant. The DNA of the CDR3 is TGTGCCAGTAGGATAGCGGAATACGAGGAAAAACTGTTTTTT. Amino acids: CASRIAEYEEKLFF.